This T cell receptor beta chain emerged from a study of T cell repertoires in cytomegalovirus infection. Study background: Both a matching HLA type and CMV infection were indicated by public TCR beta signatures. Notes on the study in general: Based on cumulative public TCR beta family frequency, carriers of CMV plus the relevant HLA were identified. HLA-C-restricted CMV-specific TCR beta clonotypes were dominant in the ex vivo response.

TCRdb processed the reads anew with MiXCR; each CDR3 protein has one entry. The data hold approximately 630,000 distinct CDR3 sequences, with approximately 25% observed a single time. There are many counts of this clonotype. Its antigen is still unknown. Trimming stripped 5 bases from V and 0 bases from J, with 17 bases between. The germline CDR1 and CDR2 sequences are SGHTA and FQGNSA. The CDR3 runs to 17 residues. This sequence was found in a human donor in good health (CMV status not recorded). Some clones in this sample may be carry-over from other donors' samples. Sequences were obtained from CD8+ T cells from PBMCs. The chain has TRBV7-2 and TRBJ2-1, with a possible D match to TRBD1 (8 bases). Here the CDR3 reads CASSHGQGGISYNEQFF. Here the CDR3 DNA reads TGTGCCAGCAGCCACGGACAGGGAGGGATCTCCTACAATGAGCAGTTCTTC.